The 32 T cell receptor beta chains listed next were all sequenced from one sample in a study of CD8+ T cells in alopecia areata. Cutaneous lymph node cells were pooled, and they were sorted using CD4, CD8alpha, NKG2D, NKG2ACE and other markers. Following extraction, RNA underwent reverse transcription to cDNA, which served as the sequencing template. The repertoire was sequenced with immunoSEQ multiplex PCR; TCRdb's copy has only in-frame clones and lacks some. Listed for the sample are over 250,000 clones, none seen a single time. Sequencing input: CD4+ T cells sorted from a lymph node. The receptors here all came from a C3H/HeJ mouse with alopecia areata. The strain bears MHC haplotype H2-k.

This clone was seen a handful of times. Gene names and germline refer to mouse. The covered CDR3 bases are TGTGCCAGCAGTTTGGTGGGGGGCTCCTAT. Translating gives CASSLVGGSY. The whole CDR3 is CASSLVGGSYEQYF. The gene calls are TRBV14 and TRBJ2-7, with 7 bases lining up with TRBD2. Coverage ceases 4 residues before the CDR3 finishes, and the germline J gene fills in the end. The CDR3 is 14 amino acids. Germline V gives CDR1 SGHDT, CDR2 FRDEAV. After removal of 2 bases from V and 0 bases from J, the junction contained 2 bases not matched to a gene.

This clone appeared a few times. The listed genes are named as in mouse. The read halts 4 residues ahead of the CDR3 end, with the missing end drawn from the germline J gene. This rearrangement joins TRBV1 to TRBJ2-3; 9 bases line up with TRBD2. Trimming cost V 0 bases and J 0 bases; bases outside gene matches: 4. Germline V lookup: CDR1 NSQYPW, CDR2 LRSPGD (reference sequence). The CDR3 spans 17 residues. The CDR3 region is CTCSAEGTGPSAETLYF. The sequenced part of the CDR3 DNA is TGCACCTGCAGTGCAGAAGGGACTGGGCCTAGTGCAGAA.

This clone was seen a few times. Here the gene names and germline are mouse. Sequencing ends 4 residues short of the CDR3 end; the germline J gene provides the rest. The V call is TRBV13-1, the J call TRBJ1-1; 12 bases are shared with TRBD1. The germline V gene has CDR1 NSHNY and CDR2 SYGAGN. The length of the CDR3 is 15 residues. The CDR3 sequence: CASSDGDRGLTEVFF. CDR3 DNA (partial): TGTGCCAGCAGTGATGGGGACAGGGGGCTGACA.

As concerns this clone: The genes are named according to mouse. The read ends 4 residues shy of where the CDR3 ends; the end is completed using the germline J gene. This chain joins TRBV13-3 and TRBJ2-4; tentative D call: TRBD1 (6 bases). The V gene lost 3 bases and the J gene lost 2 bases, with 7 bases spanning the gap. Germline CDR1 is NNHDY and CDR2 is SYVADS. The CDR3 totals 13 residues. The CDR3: CASSGDNQNTLYF. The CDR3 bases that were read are TGTGCCAGCAGTGGGGACAATCAAAAC.

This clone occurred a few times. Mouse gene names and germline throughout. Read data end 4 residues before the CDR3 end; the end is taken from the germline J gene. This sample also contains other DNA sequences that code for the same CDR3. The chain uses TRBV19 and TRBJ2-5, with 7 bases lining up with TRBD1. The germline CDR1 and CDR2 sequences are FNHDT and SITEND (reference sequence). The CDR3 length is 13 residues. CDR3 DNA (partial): TGTGCCAGCAGTCGACAGGGCCGGGAC. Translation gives CASSRQGRD. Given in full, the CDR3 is CASSRQGRDTQYF.

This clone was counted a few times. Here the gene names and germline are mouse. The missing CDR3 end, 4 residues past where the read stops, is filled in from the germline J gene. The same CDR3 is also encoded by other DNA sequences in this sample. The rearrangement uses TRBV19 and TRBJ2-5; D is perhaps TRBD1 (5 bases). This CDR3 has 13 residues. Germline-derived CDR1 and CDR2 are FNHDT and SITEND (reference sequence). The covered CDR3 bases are TGTGCCAGCAGTATATCAGGGAGAGAC. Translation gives CASSISGRD. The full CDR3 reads CASSISGRDTQYF.

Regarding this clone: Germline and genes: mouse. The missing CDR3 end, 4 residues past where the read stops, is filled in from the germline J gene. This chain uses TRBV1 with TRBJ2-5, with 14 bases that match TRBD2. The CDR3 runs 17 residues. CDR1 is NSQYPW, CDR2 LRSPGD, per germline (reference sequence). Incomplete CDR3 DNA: TGCACCTGCAGTGCAGTTGGGACTGGGGGGGCCGTTGAC. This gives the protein CTCSAVGTGGAVD. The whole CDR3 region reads CTCSAVGTGGAVDTQYF.

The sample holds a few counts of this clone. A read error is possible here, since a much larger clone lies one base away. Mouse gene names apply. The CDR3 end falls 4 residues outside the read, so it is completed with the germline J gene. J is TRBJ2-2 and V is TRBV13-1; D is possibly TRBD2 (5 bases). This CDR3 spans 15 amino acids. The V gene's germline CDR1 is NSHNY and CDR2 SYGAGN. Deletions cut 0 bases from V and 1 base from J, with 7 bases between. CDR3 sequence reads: CASSDALENTGQLYF. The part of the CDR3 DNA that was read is TGTGCCAGCAGTGATGCACTGGAAAACACCGGG.

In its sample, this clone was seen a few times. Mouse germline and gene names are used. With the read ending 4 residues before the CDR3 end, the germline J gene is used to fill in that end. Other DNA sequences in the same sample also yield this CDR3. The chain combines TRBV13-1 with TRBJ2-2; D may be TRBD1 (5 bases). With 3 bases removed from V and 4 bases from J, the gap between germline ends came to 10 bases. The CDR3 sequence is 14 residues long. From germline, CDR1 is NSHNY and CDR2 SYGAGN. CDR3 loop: CASSVRGGTGQLYF. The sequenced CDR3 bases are TGTGCCAGCAGTGTGAGGGGAGGCACCGGG.

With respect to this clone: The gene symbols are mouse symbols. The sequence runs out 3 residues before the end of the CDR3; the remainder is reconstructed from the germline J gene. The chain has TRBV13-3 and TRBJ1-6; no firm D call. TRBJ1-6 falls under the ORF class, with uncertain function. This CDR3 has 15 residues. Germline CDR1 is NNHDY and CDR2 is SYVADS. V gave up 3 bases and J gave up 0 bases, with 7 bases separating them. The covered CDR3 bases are TGTGCCAGCAGTGGACACCCTTCCTATAATTCGCCC. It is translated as CASSGHPSYNSP. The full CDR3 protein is CASSGHPSYNSPLYF.

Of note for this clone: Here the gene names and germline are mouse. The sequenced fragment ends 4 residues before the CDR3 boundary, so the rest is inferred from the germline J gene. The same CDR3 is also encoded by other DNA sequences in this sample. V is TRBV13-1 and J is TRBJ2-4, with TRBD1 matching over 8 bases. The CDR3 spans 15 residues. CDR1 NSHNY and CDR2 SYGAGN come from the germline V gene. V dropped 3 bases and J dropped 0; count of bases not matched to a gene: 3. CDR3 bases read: TGTGCCAGCAGTGGATCAGGGGGCAGTCAAAAC. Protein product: CASSGSGGSQN. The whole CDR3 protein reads CASSGSGGSQNTLYF.

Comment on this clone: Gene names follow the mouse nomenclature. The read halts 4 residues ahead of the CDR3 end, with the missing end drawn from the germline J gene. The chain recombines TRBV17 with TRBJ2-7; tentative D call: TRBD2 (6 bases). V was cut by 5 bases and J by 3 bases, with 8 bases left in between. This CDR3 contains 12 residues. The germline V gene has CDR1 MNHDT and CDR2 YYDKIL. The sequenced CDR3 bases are TGTGCTAGCAGTGTACTGGGCTAT. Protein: CASSVLGY. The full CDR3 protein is CASSVLGYEQYF.

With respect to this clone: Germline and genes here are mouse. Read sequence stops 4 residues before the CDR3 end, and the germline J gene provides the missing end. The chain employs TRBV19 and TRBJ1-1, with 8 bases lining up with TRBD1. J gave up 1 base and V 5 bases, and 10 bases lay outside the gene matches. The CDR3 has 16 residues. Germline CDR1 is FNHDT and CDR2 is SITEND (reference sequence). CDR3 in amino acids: CASRTRLGQGNTEVFF. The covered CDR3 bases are TGTGCCAGCAGAACCCGCCTCGGACAGGGGAACACA.

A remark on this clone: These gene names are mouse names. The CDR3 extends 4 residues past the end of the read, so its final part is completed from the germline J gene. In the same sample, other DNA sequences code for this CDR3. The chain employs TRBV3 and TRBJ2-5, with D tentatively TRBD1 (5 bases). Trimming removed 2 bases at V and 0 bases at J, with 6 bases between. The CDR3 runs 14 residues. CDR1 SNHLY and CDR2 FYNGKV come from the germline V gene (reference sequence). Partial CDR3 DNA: TGTGCCAGCAGCTTACAGGGCAACCAAGAC. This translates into CASSLQGNQD. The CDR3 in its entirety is CASSLQGNQDTQYF.

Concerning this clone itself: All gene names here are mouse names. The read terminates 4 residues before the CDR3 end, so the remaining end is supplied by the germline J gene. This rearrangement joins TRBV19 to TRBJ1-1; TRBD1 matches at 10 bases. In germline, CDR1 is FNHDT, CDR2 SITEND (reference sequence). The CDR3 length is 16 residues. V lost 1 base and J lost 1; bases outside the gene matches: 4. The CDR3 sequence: CASSILDRGENTEVFF. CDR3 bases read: TGTGCCAGCAGTATATTGGACAGGGGGGAAAACACA.

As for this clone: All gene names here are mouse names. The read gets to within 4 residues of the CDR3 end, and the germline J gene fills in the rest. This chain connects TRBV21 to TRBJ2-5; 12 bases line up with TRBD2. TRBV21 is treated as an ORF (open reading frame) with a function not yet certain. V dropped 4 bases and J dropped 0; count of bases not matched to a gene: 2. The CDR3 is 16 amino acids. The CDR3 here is CASSRGTGGNQDTQYF. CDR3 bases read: TGTGCTAGCAGTCGGGGGACTGGGGGGAACCAAGAC.

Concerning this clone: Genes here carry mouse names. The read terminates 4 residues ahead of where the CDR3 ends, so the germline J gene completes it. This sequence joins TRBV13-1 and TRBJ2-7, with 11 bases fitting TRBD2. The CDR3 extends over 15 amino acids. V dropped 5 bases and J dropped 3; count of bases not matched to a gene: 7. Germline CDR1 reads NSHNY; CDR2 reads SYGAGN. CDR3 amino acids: CASSQPGLGVYEQYF. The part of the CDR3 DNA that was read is TGTGCCAGCAGCCAACCGGGACTGGGGGTCTAT.

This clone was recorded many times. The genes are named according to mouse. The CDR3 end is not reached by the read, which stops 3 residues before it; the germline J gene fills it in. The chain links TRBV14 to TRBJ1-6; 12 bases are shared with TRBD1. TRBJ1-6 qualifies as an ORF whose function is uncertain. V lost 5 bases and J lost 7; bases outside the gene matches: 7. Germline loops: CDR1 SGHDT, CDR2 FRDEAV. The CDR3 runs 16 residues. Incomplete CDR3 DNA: TGTGCCAGCAGCCTGGGACAGGGGGCGCGAAATTCGCCC. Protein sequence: CASSLGQGARNSP. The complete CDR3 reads CASSLGQGARNSPLYF.

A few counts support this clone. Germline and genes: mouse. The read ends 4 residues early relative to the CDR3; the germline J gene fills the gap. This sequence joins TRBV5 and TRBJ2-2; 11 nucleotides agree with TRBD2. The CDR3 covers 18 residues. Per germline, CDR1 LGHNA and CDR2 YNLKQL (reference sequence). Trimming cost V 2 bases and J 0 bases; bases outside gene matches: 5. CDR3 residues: CASSQTGGAGANTGQLYF. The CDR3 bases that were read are TGTGCCAGCAGCCAAACTGGGGGGGCGGGGGCAAACACCGGG.

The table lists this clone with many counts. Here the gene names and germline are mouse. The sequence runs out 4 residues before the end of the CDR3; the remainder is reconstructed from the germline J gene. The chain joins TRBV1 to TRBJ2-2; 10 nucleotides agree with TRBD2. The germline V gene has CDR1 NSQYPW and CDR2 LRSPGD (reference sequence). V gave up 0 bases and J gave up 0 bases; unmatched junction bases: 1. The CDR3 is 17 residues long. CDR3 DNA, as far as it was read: TGCACCTGCAGTGCAGAAGGGACTGGGGCAAACACCGGG. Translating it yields CTCSAEGTGANTG. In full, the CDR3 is CTCSAEGTGANTGQLYF. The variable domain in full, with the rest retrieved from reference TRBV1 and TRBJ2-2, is VTLLEQNPRWRLVPRGQAVNLRCILKNSQYPWMSWYQQDLQKQLQWLFTLRSPGDKEVKSLPGADYLATRVTDTELRLQVANMSQGRTLYCTCSAEGTGANTGQLYFGEGSKLTVL.

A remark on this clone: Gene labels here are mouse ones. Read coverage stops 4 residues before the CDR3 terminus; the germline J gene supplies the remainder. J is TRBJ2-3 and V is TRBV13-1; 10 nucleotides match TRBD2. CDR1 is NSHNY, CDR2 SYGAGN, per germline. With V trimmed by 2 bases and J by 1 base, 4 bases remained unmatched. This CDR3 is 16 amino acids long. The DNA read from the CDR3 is TGTGCCAGCAGTGAACGACTGGGGGGAGGTGCAGAA. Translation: CASSERLGGGAE. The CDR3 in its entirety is CASSERLGGGAETLYF.

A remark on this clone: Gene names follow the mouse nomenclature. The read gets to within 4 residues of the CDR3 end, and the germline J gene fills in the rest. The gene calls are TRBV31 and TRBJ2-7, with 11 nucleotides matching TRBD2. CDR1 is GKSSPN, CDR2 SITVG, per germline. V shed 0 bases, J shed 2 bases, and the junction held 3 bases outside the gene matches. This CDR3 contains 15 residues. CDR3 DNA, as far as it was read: TGTGCCTGGAGTCTAGGGGGACTGGGGGCCTAT. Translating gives CAWSLGGLGAY. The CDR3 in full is CAWSLGGLGAYEQYF.

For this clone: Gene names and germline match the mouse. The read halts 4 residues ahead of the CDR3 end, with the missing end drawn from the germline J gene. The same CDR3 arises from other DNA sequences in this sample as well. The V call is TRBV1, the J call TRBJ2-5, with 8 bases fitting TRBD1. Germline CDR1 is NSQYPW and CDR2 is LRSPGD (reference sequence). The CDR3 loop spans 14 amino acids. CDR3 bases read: TGCACCTGCAGTGCAGCAGGGGGCGGGGAC. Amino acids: CTCSAAGGGD. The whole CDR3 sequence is CTCSAAGGGDTQYF.

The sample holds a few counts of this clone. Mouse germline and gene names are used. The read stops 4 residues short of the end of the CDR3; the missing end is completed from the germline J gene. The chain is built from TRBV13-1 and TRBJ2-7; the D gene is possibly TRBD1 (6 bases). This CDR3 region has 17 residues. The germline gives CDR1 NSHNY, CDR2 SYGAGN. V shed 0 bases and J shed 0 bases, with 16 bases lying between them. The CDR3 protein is CASSDETGRGSSYEQYF. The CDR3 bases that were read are TGTGCCAGCAGTGATGAAACAGGGAGGGGGAGCTCCTAT.

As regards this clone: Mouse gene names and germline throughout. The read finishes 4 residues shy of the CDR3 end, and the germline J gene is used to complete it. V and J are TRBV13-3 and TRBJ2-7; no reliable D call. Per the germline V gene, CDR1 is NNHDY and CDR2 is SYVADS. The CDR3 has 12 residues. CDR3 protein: CASSPDTNEQYF. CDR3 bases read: TGTGCCAGCAGTCCCGACACAAAT.

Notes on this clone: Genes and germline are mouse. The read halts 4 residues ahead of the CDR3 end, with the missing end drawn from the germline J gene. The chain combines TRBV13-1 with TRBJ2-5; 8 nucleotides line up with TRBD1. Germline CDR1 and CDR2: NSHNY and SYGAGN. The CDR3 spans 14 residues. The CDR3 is CASSEGRGRDTQYF. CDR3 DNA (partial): TGTGCCAGCAGTGAGGGCAGGGGGCGAGAC.

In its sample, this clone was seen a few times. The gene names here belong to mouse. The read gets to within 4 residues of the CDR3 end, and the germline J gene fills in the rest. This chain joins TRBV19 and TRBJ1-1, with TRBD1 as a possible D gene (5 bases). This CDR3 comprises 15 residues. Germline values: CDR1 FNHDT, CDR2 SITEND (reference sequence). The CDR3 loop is CASSIGDWGDGEVFF. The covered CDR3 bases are TGTGCCAGCAGTATAGGGGACTGGGGGGATGGA.

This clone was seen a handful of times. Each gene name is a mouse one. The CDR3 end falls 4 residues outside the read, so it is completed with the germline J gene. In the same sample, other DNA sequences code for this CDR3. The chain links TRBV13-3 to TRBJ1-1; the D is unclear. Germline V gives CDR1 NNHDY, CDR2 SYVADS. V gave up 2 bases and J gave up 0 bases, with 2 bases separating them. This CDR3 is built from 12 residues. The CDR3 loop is CASSEQNTEVFF. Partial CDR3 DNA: TGTGCCAGCAGTGAGCAGAACACA.

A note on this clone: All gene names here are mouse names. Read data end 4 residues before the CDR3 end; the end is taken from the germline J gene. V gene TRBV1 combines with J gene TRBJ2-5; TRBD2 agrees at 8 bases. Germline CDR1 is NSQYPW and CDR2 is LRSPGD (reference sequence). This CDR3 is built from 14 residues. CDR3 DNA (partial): TGCACCTGCAGTGGTGGGGGGGTAAGGGAC. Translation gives CTCSGGGVRD. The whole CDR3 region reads CTCSGGGVRDTQYF.

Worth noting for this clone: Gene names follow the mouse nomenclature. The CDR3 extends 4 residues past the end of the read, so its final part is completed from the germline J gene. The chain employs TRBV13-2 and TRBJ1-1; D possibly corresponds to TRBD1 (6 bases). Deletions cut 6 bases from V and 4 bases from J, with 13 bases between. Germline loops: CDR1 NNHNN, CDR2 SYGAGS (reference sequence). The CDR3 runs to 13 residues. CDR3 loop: CASVGGRSTEVFF. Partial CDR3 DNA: TGTGCCAGCGTCGGGGGGCGAAGCACA.

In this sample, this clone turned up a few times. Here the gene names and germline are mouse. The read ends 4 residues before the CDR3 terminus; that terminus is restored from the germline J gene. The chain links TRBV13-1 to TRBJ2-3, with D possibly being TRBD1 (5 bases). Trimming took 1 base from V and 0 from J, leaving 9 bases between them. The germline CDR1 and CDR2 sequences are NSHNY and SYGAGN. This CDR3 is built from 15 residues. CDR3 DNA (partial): TGTGCCAGCAGTGATCAGGGAGAGAGTGCAGAA. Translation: CASSDQGESAE. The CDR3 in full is CASSDQGESAETLYF.

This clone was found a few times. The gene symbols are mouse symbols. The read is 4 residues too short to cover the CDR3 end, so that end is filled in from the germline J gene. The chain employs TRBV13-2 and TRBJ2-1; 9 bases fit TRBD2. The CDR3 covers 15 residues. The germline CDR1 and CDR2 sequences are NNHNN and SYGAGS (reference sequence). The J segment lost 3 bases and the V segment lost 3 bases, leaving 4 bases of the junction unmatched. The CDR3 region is CASGAILGGYAEQFF. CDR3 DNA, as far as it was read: TGTGCCAGCGGTGCCATACTGGGGGGCTATGCT.